These 26 T cell receptor beta chains originate from one sample sequenced in a study of blood T cell repertoires in COVID-19. Using immunoSEQ multiplex PCR, the repertoire was profiled, and TCRdb retains in-frame clones only, with some absent. The data show around 130,000 clones, under 85% seen once. The source material was peripheral blood. These receptors came from a man aged 35 to 55 with active or convalescent COVID-19.

The chain has TRBV19 and TRBJ1-4; weak D call: TRBD1 (6 bases). The germline V gene encodes CDR1 LNHDA and CDR2 SQIVND (reference sequence). This CDR3 is 15 amino acids long. Trimming took off 4 bases at V and 3 bases at J, with 12 bases between the two ends. The CDR3 is CASSTIQGSNEKLFF. The CDR3 nucleotides are TGTGCCAGTAGTACTATCCAGGGGTCTAATGAAAAACTGTTTTTT. Full variable domain (remainder filled in from reference TRBV19 and TRBJ1-4): DGGITQSPKYLFRKEGQNVTLSCEQNLNHDAMYWYRQDPGQGLRLIYYSQIVNDFQKGDIAEGYSVSREKKESFPLTVTSAQKNPTAFYLCASSTIQGSNEKLFFGSGTQLSVL.

This clone was picked up a small number of times. The rearrangement joins TRBV5-1 to TRBJ1-2; D not certain. V shed 1 base and J shed 2 bases, with 12 bases lying between them. This CDR3 spans 15 amino acids. Germline V CDR1 and CDR2: SGHRS, YFSETQ. CDR3 loop: CASSLYSGGNYGYTF. The DNA of the CDR3 is TGCGCCAGCAGCTTGTATTCTGGCGGGAACTATGGCTACACCTTC.

A few counts support this clone. The chain employs TRBV2 and TRBJ1-5; D may be TRBD1 (6 bases). The CDR3 covers 15 residues. CDR1 SNHLY and CDR2 FYNNEI come from the germline V gene. V shed 4 bases and J shed 2 bases, with 12 bases lying between them. The CDR3 sequence: CASSGTVLGNQPQHF. The CDR3 coding sequence is TGTGCCAGCAGTGGGACAGTTCTCGGCAATCAGCCCCAGCATTTT.

This sequence joins TRBV4-2 and TRBJ2-2; 9 bases are shared with TRBD1. The CDR3 covers 18 residues. Germline-derived CDR1 and CDR2 are LGHNA and YNFKEQ. V was pared by 0 bases and J by 2 bases, with 7 bases of the junction left unmatched. The CDR3 nucleotides are TGTGCCAGCAGCCAAGATCTGTTGGGACAGGGTAACACCGGGGAGCTGTTTTTT. This codes for CASSQDLLGQGNTGELFF.

This clone was counted between two and nine times. The rearrangement joins TRBV18 to TRBJ2-2; D is undetermined. V was pared by 4 bases and J by 0 bases, with 12 bases between. Per the germline V gene, CDR1 is KGHSH and CDR2 is LQKENI. There are 16 residues in the CDR3. This CDR3 reads CASSLETPTNTGELFF. CDR3 sequence (DNA): TGTGCCAGCTCACTTGAGACACCTACGAACACCGGGGAGCTGTTTTTT. The full variable domain, rest sourced from reference TRBV18 and TRBJ2-2, is NAGVMQNPRHLVRRRGQEARLRCSPMKGHSHVYWYRQLPEEGLKFMVYLQKENIIDESGMPKERFSAEFPKEGPSILRIQQVVRGDSAAYFCASSLETPTNTGELFFGEGSRLTVL.

V and J are TRBV11-2 and TRBJ2-5, with 7 bases identical to TRBD2. The length of the CDR3 is 16 residues. The germline gives CDR1 SGHAT, CDR2 FQNNGV. J gave up 5 bases and V 5 bases, and 14 bases lay outside the gene matches. The CDR3 sequence is CASSQRAGTHGETQYF. As DNA, the CDR3 is TGTGCCAGCAGCCAGCGAGCGGGGACTCATGGGGAGACCCAGTACTTC.

The V call is TRBV10-3, the J call TRBJ2-7; 7 nucleotides line up with TRBD1. V lost 5 bases, J lost 4 bases, and 11 bases stayed unmatched. Germline assignment: CDR1 ENHRY and CDR2 SYGVKD. The CDR3 totals 15 residues. The CDR3 here is CAISFAGAGGYEQYF. For the CDR3, the DNA is TGTGCCATCAGTTTTGCCGGGGCAGGGGGATACGAGCAGTACTTC.

This clone was observed a handful of times. The rearrangement joins TRBV5-1 to TRBJ1-6, with 7 bases that match TRBD1. CDR1 and CDR2 (germline): SGHRS, YFSETQ. The CDR3 contains 14 residues. J gave up 5 bases and V 3 bases, and 2 bases lay outside the gene matches. The CDR3 DNA reads as TGCGCCAGCAGCTCGACAGGGAATAATTCACCCCTCCACTTT. It yields the protein CASSSTGNNSPLHF. Drawing the rest from reference TRBV5-1 and TRBJ1-6, the complete variable domain is KAGVTQTPRYLIKTRGQQVTLSCSPISGHRSVSWYQQTPGQGLQFLFEYFSETQRNKGNFPGRFSGRQFSNSRSEMNVSTLELGDSALYLCASSSTGNNSPLHFGNGTRLTVT.

The CDR3 nucleotides read TGCGCCAGCAGCTTGCAAGGCGGGGGGGGCTACGAGCAGTACTTC. It codes for CASSLQGGGGYEQYF. The V call is TRBV5-1, the J call TRBJ2-7; 9 nucleotides agree with TRBD2. This CDR3 comprises 15 residues. Germline-derived CDR1 and CDR2 are SGHRS and YFSETQ. With V trimmed by 1 base and J by 3 bases, 5 bases remained unmatched.

The gene calls are TRBV11-2 and TRBJ2-2, with 7 bases aligning to TRBD1. Losses at the gene ends were 5 bases for V and 5 bases for J; bases not matched to a gene: 11. Germline V CDR1 and CDR2: SGHAT, FQNNGV. CDR3 size: 16 residues. DNA of the CDR3: TGTGCCAGCAGCCGACTTCAGGGGGTCGGTACCGGGGAGCTGTTTTTT. Its protein product is CASSRLQGVGTGELFF.

This clone showed up just once. CDR3 sequence reads: CASSLETSGGELFF. The CDR3 DNA follows: TGTGCCAGCAGCCTCGAGACTAGCGGGGGGGAGCTGTTTTTT. The genes are TRBV5-6 and TRBJ2-2, with TRBD2 matching over 10 bases. Germline trimming cut 4 bases from V and 8 bases from J; bases unmatched to any gene: 5. The germline V gene has CDR1 SGHDT and CDR2 YYEEEE. This CDR3 region has 14 residues.

J is TRBJ1-5 and V is TRBV19; D is ambiguous. CDR1 and CDR2 (germline): LNHDA, SQIVND (reference sequence). The CDR3 runs 12 residues. V gave up 3 bases and J gave up 6 bases, with 6 bases separating them. The CDR3: CASSMMSQPQHF. CDR3 coding DNA: TGTGCCAGTAGTATGATGAGTCAGCCCCAGCATTTT.

This rearrangement joins TRBV6-1 to TRBJ1-1; 10 nucleotides align to TRBD1. Looked up from germline, CDR1 is MNHNS and CDR2 is SASEGT. V lost 1 base, J lost 5 bases, and 7 bases stayed unmatched. The CDR3 sequence is 16 residues long. Written as DNA, the CDR3 is TGTGCCAGCAGTGAAGTGGGACAGGGGTCGGGGACTGAAGCTTTCTTT. Translation: CASSEVGQGSGTEAFF.

Only a few counts were recorded for this clone. This chain joins TRBV3-1 (or the pseudogene TRBV3-2) and TRBJ1-6; TRBD1 matches 10 bases. The germline V gene encodes CDR1 LGHDT and CDR2 YNNKEL (reference sequence). V lost 1 base and J lost 10; bases outside the gene matches: 7. This CDR3 spans 16 amino acids. CDR3 DNA sequence: TGTGCCAGCAGCCAAGGCAGGACAGGGGGTCAATCACCCCTCCACTTT. Protein: CASSQGRTGGQSPLHF.

The rearrangement uses TRBV6-5 and TRBJ1-2; 10 bases map to TRBD1. The ends lost 6 bases at V and 8 bases at J; junction bases unmatched: 9. The CDR3 extends over 14 amino acids. Germline lookup yields CDR1 MNHEY and CDR2 SVGAGI. In DNA form, the CDR3 reads TGTGCCAGCAGACTCGGGACAGGGGATTACGGCTACACCTTC. Its protein is CASRLGTGDYGYTF.

The chain links TRBV11-1 to TRBJ2-2; TRBD2 might be the D (5 bases). Between the trimmed V and J ends, which lost 5 bases and 1 base, there was a span of 14 bases. Per germline, CDR1 SGHAT and CDR2 FQDESV (reference sequence). This CDR3 is built from 16 residues. CDR3 nucleotides: TGTGCCAGCAGCCCGTATGGACTCTTGAACACCGGGGAGCTGTTTTTT. It translates to CASSPYGLLNTGELFF.

The gene calls are TRBV6-2 or TRBV6-3 and TRBJ2-7; TRBD1 matches 9 bases. This CDR3 region has 15 residues. V gave up 0 bases and J gave up 5 bases; unmatched junction bases: 5. CDR1 and CDR2 from the germline V gene are MNHEY and SVGEGT. CDR3 amino acids: CASSYSRDRADEQYF. The CDR3 DNA reads as TGTGCCAGCAGTTACTCGAGGGACAGGGCCGACGAGCAGTACTTC.

DNA of the CDR3: TGTGCCAGCAGCCAAAGTAGAGGGTCGGGAAGTGGCTACACCTTC. Translation: CASSQSRGSGSGYTF. The chain couples TRBV14 to TRBJ1-2, with D unclear. The CDR3 consists of 15 residues. V dropped 2 bases and J dropped 7 bases, with 17 bases sitting between them. Germline CDR1 SGHDN, CDR2 FVKESK. Full variable domain (rest looked up from reference TRBV14 and TRBJ1-2): EAGVTQFPSHSVIEKGQTVTLRCDPISGHDNLYWYRRVMGKEIKFLLHFVKESKQDESGMPNNRFLAERTGGTYSTLKVQPAELEDSGVYFCASSQSRGSGSGYTFGSGTRLTVV.

This chain links TRBV7-6 with TRBJ2-7; TRBD2 matches 7 bases. The trim removed 5 bases at V and 2 bases at J, leaving 6 bases unmatched. The CDR3 loop spans 14 amino acids. The germline V gene has CDR1 SGHVS and CDR2 FNYEAQ. CDR3 in DNA: TGTGCCAGCAGCCCGTTAGCGGGCCCCTACGAGCAGTACTTC. Encoded protein: CASSPLAGPYEQYF.

This chain joins TRBV5-1 and TRBJ2-4, with D possibly being TRBD1 (5 bases). The length of the CDR3 is 16 residues. Deletions cut 0 bases from V and 5 bases from J, with 15 bases between. CDR1 and CDR2 from the germline V gene are SGHRS and YFSETQ. Written as DNA, the CDR3 is TGCGCCAGCAGCTTGGTGACAGCCGGTCGTGAAAACATTCAGTACTTC. Protein: CASSLVTAGRENIQYF.

J is TRBJ1-1 and V is TRBV12-3 or TRBV12-4; D is possibly TRBD1 (5 bases). Trimming shortened V by 7 bases and J by 10 bases, and 13 bases separated the two germline ends. This CDR3 contains 11 residues. CDR3 nucleotide sequence: TGTGCCAGCACCTTGGGGGGGGTAGCTTTCTTT. This sequence encodes CASTLGGVAFF.

J is TRBJ1-6 and V is TRBV29-1; 7 nucleotides align to TRBD1. Per germline, CDR1 SQVTM and CDR2 ANQGSEA. The CDR3 contains 15 residues. CDR3: CTLLPTGQAFSPLHF. DNA of the CDR3: TGCACCCTCCTCCCTACCGGACAGGCCTTTTCACCCCTCCACTTT.

The chain couples TRBV7-3 to TRBJ2-7; 7 bases fit TRBD2. There are 13 residues in the CDR3. Germline assignment: CDR1 SGHTA and CDR2 FQGTGA. V lost 5 bases and J lost 6; bases outside the gene matches: 7. CDR3 nucleotides: TGTGCCAGCAGCCCCTCCGGCGGGAGCGAGCAGTACTTC. It codes for CASSPSGGSEQYF.

The chain links TRBV11-3 to TRBJ2-5; no definite D call. The CDR3 loop spans 15 amino acids. The germline V gene encodes CDR1 SGHNT and CDR2 YENEEA. Trimming cost V 1 base and J 2 bases, with 11 bases left between them. The CDR3 spells CASSLGVSPQETQYF. CDR3 in DNA: TGTGCCAGCAGCTTAGGGGTTAGCCCACAAGAGACCCAGTACTTC.

This sequence joins TRBV6-2 or TRBV6-3 and TRBJ2-5; a possible D gene is TRBD2 (6 bases). The CDR3 has 15 residues. Germline CDR1 and CDR2: MNHEY and SVGEGT. The V end lost 4 bases, the J end lost 2 bases, and 14 bases lay between the germline ends. In DNA form, the CDR3 reads TGTGCCAGCAGTTTTGGGCTAGCGCGGCAAGAGACCCAGTACTTC. It translates to CASSFGLARQETQYF.

V usage is TRBV5-4 and J usage is TRBJ2-4; 8 nucleotides match TRBD2. The CDR3 extends over 14 amino acids. J lost 5 bases, V lost 4 bases, and 5 bases had no gene match. Germline V gene sequence: CDR1 SGHNT, CDR2 YYREEE (reference sequence). CDR3: CASSGAGAENIQYF. As DNA, the CDR3 is TGTGCCAGCAGCGGAGCGGGGGCGGAAAACATTCAGTACTTC.